This TCR beta chain was sequenced for a study of T cell changes during pregnancy in multiple sclerosis. Data came from immunoSEQ multiplex PCR; TCRdb stores just in-frame clones and leaves some out. The data show over a thousand clones, 80% seen once. J was trimmed by 4 bases and V by 2 bases; bases with no gene match: 4. CDR3 size: 14 residues. Germline values: CDR1 MNHEY, CDR2 SMNVEV (reference sequence). This sequence originates from a female patient with multiple sclerosis, enrolled in a pregnancy study. Some clones in this sample may be carry-over from other donors' samples. The source material was CD4+ T cells from PBMCs (not recorded whether the cells were cultured). The chain couples TRBV27 to TRBJ1-2; 7 nucleotides match TRBD1. CDR3 sequence: CASSLRGTAYGYTF. CDR3 nucleotides: TGTGCCAGCAGTTTACGGGGGACAGCCTATGGCTACACCTTC.